Below, 18 T cell receptor beta chains from the same sample are listed, as sequenced in a study of OX40 agonist ivuxolimab in advanced cancers. Some clones are missing from TCRdb's copy, which holds only in-frame ones; the method was immunoSEQ multiplex PCR. The repertoire has about 70,000 clones, more than 80% of them found once; the top ten carry more than 4%. The sequences come from CD4+ or CD8+ T cells sorted from blood, collected in a trial of the OX40 agonist ivuxolimab. These receptors originate from an adult with an advanced solid tumor such as melanoma, head and neck, liver or kidney cancer.

This clone showed up just once. The chain combines TRBV7-9 with TRBJ2-7; D gene unclear. Per the germline V gene, CDR1 is SEHNR and CDR2 is FQNEAQ (reference sequence). Trimming removed 5 bases at V and 0 bases at J, with 8 bases between. This CDR3 contains 13 residues. CDR3 nucleotide sequence: TGTGCCAGCAGCCAAGATAGCTCCTACGAGCAGTACTTC. Its translation: CASSQDSSYEQYF.

The chain joins TRBV4-2 to TRBJ1-1; D call uncertain. CDR1 is LGHNA and CDR2 is YNFKEQ in the germline V gene. The CDR3 runs 14 residues. V lost 1 base and J lost 4, with 10 bases in between. In DNA, the CDR3 is TGTGCCAGCAGCCAAGTACAGTCAACCACTGAAGCTTTCTTT. Residues: CASSQVQSTTEAFF.

The V gene is TRBV27, the J gene TRBJ2-1; no firm D call. CDR1 and CDR2 (germline): MNHEY, SMNVEV (reference sequence). Trimming took 2 bases from V and 10 from J, leaving 15 bases between them. CDR3 size: 14 residues. As DNA, the CDR3 is TGTGCCAGCAGTTTAAGAATCCCGAGAACCGAGCAGTTCTTC. It yields the protein CASSLRIPRTEQFF.

This sequence joins TRBV10-3 and TRBJ2-2, with TRBD2 matching over 8 bases. V shed 10 bases and J 4 bases; nucleotides not matched to a gene: 11. CDR3 length equals 15 residues. The germline V gene encodes CDR1 ENHRY and CDR2 SYGVKD. The CDR3: CATYRGGRSTGELFF. The DNA for the CDR3 is TGTGCCACCTACCGGGGGGGGAGATCCACCGGGGAGCTGTTTTTT.

V and J are TRBV5-1 and TRBJ1-2; no definite D call. Germline loops: CDR1 SGHRS, CDR2 YFSETQ. The CDR3 is made up of 13 amino acids. Trimming took off 2 bases at V and 3 bases at J, with 8 bases between the two ends. CDR3: CASSLGSYYGYTF. DNA of the CDR3: TGCGCCAGCAGCTTAGGCAGCTACTATGGCTACACCTTC.

The chain recombines TRBV4-2 with TRBJ2-7; 11 positions match TRBD2. The J segment lost 3 bases and the V segment lost 2 bases, leaving 3 bases of the junction unmatched. There are 15 residues in the CDR3. The germline CDR1 and CDR2 sequences are LGHNA and YNFKEQ. CDR3 coding DNA: TGTGCCAGCAGCCAAACTGGGACTAGCGGCTACGAGCAGTACTTC. Its translation is CASSQTGTSGYEQYF.

This clone was seen only once. V and J are TRBV18 and TRBJ2-7; the match to TRBD2 covers 9 bases. The CDR3 has 15 residues. CDR1 is KGHSH and CDR2 is LQKENI in the germline V gene. J lost 4 bases, V lost 0 bases, and 4 bases had no gene match. CDR3 region: CASSPPSGRWYEQYF. In nucleotides, the CDR3 is TGTGCCAGCTCACCACCTAGCGGGAGATGGTACGAGCAGTACTTC.

The genes are TRBV18 and TRBJ2-7, with a possible D match to TRBD1 (6 bases). This CDR3 is built from 14 residues. The V end lost 3 bases, the J end lost 5 bases, and 14 bases lay between the germline ends. CDR1 is KGHSH, CDR2 LQKENI, per germline. CDR3 loop: CASSPTAGADEQYF. CDR3 coding DNA: TGTGCCAGCTCACCGACGGCAGGGGCTGACGAGCAGTACTTC.

CDR3 DNA sequence: TGTGCCAGTAGTATGTATCTAGCGGGAGAAGAGCAGTACTTC. The encoded protein is CASSMYLAGEEQYF. This chain connects TRBV19 to TRBJ2-7; 10 bases align to TRBD2. V lost 3 bases to trimming and J lost 7 bases; unmatched junction nucleotides: 6. This CDR3 region has 14 residues. CDR1 and CDR2 (germline): LNHDA, SQIVND (reference sequence).

The chain links TRBV5-1 to TRBJ2-2; D not resolved. Trimming stripped 2 bases from V and 6 bases from J, with 11 bases between. The CDR3 sequence is 14 residues long. Looked up from germline, CDR1 is SGHRS and CDR2 is YFSETQ. CDR3 sequence: CASSLDNRAGELFF. DNA for the CDR3: TGCGCCAGCAGCTTAGATAACCGGGCCGGGGAGCTGTTTTTT.

This chain joins TRBV6-1 and TRBJ2-1; 9 bases fit TRBD2. The length of the CDR3 is 17 residues. Germline lookup yields CDR1 MNHNS and CDR2 SASEGT. V dropped 2 bases and J dropped 4; count of bases not matched to a gene: 9. For the CDR3, the DNA is TGTGCCAGCAGTGAATTAGGCGGGAGGGTGGGTTACAATGAGCAGTTCTTC. This sequence encodes CASSELGGRVGYNEQFF.

V gene TRBV4-2 combines with J gene TRBJ1-2; the D is unclear. Germline CDR1 LGHNA, CDR2 YNFKEQ. Trimming pared 5 bases from V and 2 bases from J, leaving 15 bases between. CDR3 length equals 15 residues. CDR3 region: CASSLSQDKNYGYTF. Written as DNA, the CDR3 is TGTGCCAGCAGCTTAAGTCAGGATAAGAACTATGGCTACACCTTC.

Of note for this clone: The identical CDR3 is also encoded by other nucleotide sequences in the sample. The chain employs TRBV5-1 and TRBJ2-7; D is perhaps TRBD2 (5 bases). The CDR3 is made up of 12 amino acids. The germline V gene encodes CDR1 SGHRS and CDR2 YFSETQ. Trimming shortened V by 0 bases and J by 4 bases, and 5 bases separated the two germline ends. The CDR3 reads CASSLGGYEQYF. The CDR3 DNA reads as TGCGCCAGCAGCTTGGGAGGGTACGAGCAGTACTTC.

The chain combines TRBV18 with TRBJ2-1, with 12 bases matching TRBD1. V trimming: 0 bases; J trimming: 10 bases; junction bases outside the gene matches: 7. Germline CDR1 is KGHSH and CDR2 is LQKENI. The CDR3 extends over 16 amino acids. CDR3 in amino acids: CASSPPGQGAEREQFF. DNA for the CDR3: TGTGCCAGCTCACCACCGGGACAGGGGGCGGAAAGGGAGCAGTTCTTC.

This sequence joins TRBV4-1 and TRBJ2-6, with TRBD1 matching 8 bases. After removal of 3 bases from V and 0 bases from J, the junction contained 7 bases not matched to a gene. The CDR3 runs to 18 residues. CDR1 and CDR2 from the germline V gene are MGHRA and YSYEKL. The CDR3 bases are TGCGCCAGCAGCCAGGGACAGGCCGGATACTCTGGGGCCAACGTCCTGACTTTC. Its protein is CASSQGQAGYSGANVLTF.

The J gene is TRBJ1-1, the V gene TRBV2, with 9 bases that match TRBD1. J lost 2 bases, V lost 8 bases, and 6 bases had no gene match. Looked up from germline, CDR1 is SNHLY and CDR2 is FYNNEI. The CDR3 is made up of 14 amino acids. This CDR3 is CASLRGQGNTEAFF. The CDR3 bases are TGTGCCAGCCTTAGGGGACAGGGTAACACTGAAGCTTTCTTT. Drawing the rest from reference TRBV2 and TRBJ1-1, the complete variable domain is EPEVTQTPSHQVTQMGQEVILRCVPISNHLYFYWYRQILGQKVEFLVSFYNNEISEKSEIFDDQFSVERPDGSNFTLKIRSTKLEDSAMYFCASLRGQGNTEAFFGQGTRLTVV.

The rearrangement uses TRBV6-6 and TRBJ1-6; possible D gene TRBD1, 5 bases. This CDR3 comprises 12 residues. Per the germline V gene, CDR1 is MNHNY and CDR2 is SVGAGI (reference sequence). The V and J ends lost 10 bases and 11 bases respectively, with 15 bases between them. The CDR3 sequence: CATYTREAPLHF. In DNA form, the CDR3 reads TGTGCCACCTATACCAGGGAAGCACCCCTCCACTTT.

The J gene is TRBJ2-2, the V gene TRBV4-1; 8 positions match TRBD1. Germline CDR1 and CDR2: MGHRA and YSYEKL. There are 16 residues in the CDR3. J gave up 9 bases and V 0 bases, and 9 bases lay outside the gene matches. The CDR3 nucleotides are TGCGCCAGCAGCCAAGACCCCACAGGGGGTGTAAGGGAGCTGTTTTTT. Translating gives CASSQDPTGGVRELFF.